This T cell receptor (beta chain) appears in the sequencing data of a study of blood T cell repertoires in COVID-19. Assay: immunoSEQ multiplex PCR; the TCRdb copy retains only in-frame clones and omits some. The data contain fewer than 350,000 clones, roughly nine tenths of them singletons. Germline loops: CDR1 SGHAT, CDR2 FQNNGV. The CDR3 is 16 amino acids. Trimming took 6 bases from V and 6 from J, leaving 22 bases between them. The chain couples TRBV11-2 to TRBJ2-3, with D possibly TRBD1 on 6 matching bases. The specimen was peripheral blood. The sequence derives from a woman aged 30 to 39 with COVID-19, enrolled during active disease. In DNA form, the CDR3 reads TGTGCCAGCAGTTCGACGTATGGGGGCCCGGTGGATACGCAGTATTTT. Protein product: CASSSTYGGPVDTQYF.